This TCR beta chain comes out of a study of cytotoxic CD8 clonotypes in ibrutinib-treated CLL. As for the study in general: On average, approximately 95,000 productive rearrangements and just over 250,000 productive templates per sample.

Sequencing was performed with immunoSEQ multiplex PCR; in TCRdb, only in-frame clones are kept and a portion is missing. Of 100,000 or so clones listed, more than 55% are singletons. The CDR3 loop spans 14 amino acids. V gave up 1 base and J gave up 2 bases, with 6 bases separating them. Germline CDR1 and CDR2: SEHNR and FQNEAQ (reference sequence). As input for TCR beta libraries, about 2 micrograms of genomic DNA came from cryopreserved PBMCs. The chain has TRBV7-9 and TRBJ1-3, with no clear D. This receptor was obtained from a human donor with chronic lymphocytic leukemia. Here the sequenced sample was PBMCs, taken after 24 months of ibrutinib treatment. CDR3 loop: CASSLGGPGNTIYF. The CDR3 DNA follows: TGTGCCAGCAGCTTAGGGGGTCCTGGAAACACCATATATTTT.